What follows describes a single TCR beta chain. Its target is not known. The data were obtained in a study of OX40 agonist ivuxolimab in advanced cancers. Study-level results: Expanded clones tended on average to be more numerous among CD8+ T cells than CD4+.

Here immunoSEQ multiplex PCR was the method, and the copy in TCRdb shows in-frame clones only, minus some. The sample contains nearly 60,000 clones, more than 80% of which appear only once. Germline loops: CDR1 MNHNS, CDR2 SASEGT. CDR3 length: 13 amino acids. V lost 0 bases to trimming and J lost 10 bases, with 10 bases between them. The gene calls are TRBV6-1 and TRBJ2-1; D might be TRBD2 (7 bases). The sample was CD4+ or CD8+ T cells sorted from blood, taken in a trial of the OX40 agonist ivuxolimab. The sequence came from an adult with an advanced solid tumor such as melanoma, head and neck, liver or kidney cancer. In DNA form, the CDR3 reads TGTGCCAGCAGTGAAGCGCGGGGGACAGAGCAGTTCTTC. Protein: CASSEARGTEQFF.